Each of the 5 T cell receptor beta chains below was sequenced from the same sample in a study of shared clonotypes between healthy human individuals. TCRdb keeps only in-frame clones here, not all; method: immunoSEQ multiplex PCR. Among 650,000 to 800,000 clones, approximately 90% were seen once, and the ten largest hold approximately 24%. Terminally differentiated effector memory CD45RA+ cells were left out of the naive CD8 fraction, which was CD45RO-negative and positively selected for CCR7. The sample was naive CD8+ T cells sorted from blood. The receptors stem from a man younger than 40 in good health.

Comments on this clone: The same CDR3 is also encoded by other DNA sequences in this sample. The rearrangement links TRBV4-3 to TRBJ2-7; TRBD1 matches 10 bases. V gave up 1 base and J gave up 4 bases; unmatched junction bases: 1. The CDR3 is made up of 14 amino acids. Germline CDR1 LGHNA, CDR2 YSLEER. The CDR3 sequence: CASSQVGQGYEQYF. The CDR3 bases are TGCGCCAGCAGCCAAGTGGGACAGGGGTACGAGCAGTACTTC.

This CDR3 is CASSQGLQIAGELFF. In DNA form, the CDR3 reads TGCGCCAGCAGCCAAGGACTTCAAATCGCCGGGGAGCTGTTTTTT. The chain is built from TRBV4-1 and TRBJ2-2; D remains unclear. This CDR3 is 15 amino acids long. Trimming stripped 1 base from V and 6 bases from J, with 12 bases between. Germline CDR1 and CDR2: MGHRA and YSYEKL.

This clone showed up just once. The chain has TRBV5-1 and TRBJ2-7; D might be TRBD2 (5 bases). This CDR3 has 14 residues. In germline, CDR1 is SGHRS, CDR2 YFSETQ. Trimming left V 0 bases short and J 1 base short, with 8 bases between. CDR3 nucleotide sequence: TGCGCCAGCAGCTTGGATTCGGGGTCCTACGAGCAGTACTTC. Translating gives CASSLDSGSYEQYF.

This clone has more than one count but fewer than ten. The chain links TRBV4-1 to TRBJ2-2, with D tentatively TRBD2 (6 bases). From germline, CDR1 is MGHRA and CDR2 YSYEKL. The V and J ends lost 4 bases and 6 bases respectively, with 12 bases between them. The CDR3 sequence is 14 residues long. In DNA, the CDR3 is TGCGCCAGCAGCCTAGGTGGAGGGGCCGGGGAGCTGTTTTTT. It encodes CASSLGGGAGELFF.

The V call is TRBV4-1, the J call TRBJ2-7; 14 bases are a match to TRBD2. The V and J ends lost 3 bases and 1 base, in that order; junction bases with no gene match: 2. The germline V gene has CDR1 MGHRA and CDR2 YSYEKL. The CDR3 spans 16 residues. CDR3 DNA sequence: TGCGCCAGCAGCCAGAGGACTAGCGGGGGGTCCTACGAGCAGTACTTC. Amino acid sequence: CASSQRTSGGSYEQYF.